One and the same sample provided the 27 T cell receptor beta chains below, sequenced in a study of shared clonotypes between healthy human individuals. Measured with immunoSEQ multiplex PCR; TCRdb has only the in-frame clones, and not every one. The sample records hundreds of thousands of clones, roughly 70% being singletons. Specimen: memory CD4+ T cells sorted from blood. Noted subset: CD45RA-negative fraction. All receptors come from a man aged 25-45 years in good health.

This chain joins TRBV25-1 and TRBJ2-7; 8 positions agree with TRBD1. Germline V gene data show CDR1 as MGHDK and CDR2 as SYGVNS. The CDR3 covers 15 residues. V was pared by 6 bases and J by 1 base, with 8 bases of the junction left unmatched. CDR3 protein: CASSPGTGRSYEQYF. As DNA, the CDR3 is TGTGCCAGCAGCCCCGGGACAGGCCGATCCTACGAGCAGTACTTC.

In this sample, this clone turned up once. The J gene is TRBJ2-7, the V gene TRBV9, with 7 nucleotides matching TRBD1. The germline gives CDR1 SGDLS, CDR2 YYNGEE. The junction had 8 bases not matched to a gene; V was cut back by 2 bases and J by 6 bases. The CDR3 runs 14 residues. The CDR3 reads CASSVTGYGSEQYF. The CDR3 nucleotides are TGTGCCAGCAGCGTGACAGGGTACGGCTCCGAGCAGTACTTC.

In this sample, this clone turned up a few times. Other nucleotide sequences in the sample specify the same CDR3. The rearrangement uses TRBV18 and TRBJ2-3; D gene uncertain. Per germline, CDR1 KGHSH and CDR2 LQKENI. This CDR3 comprises 12 residues. The V end was cut by 1 base, the J end by 3 bases, with 2 bases between. The CDR3 reads CASSPQTDTQYF. Written as DNA, the CDR3 is TGTGCCAGCTCACCACAGACAGATACGCAGTATTTT.

This clone was picked up one time. This chain links TRBV5-8 with TRBJ2-1; 10 bases map to TRBD1. After removal of 1 base from V and 2 bases from J, the junction contained 3 bases not matched to a gene. The CDR3 has 16 amino acids. The germline gives CDR1 SGHTS, CDR2 YDEGEE. CDR3 nucleotides: TGTGCCAGCAGCTTGCGGGGACAGGGGACCTACAATGAGCAGTTCTTC. This translates into CASSLRGQGTYNEQFF.

This clone was found once. V gene TRBV5-1 combines with J gene TRBJ2-7, with 10 bases lining up with TRBD1. Germline-derived CDR1 and CDR2 are SGHRS and YFSETQ. V gave up 0 bases and J gave up 0 bases; unmatched junction bases: 6. CDR3 size: 17 residues. The DNA of the CDR3 is TGCGCCAGCAGCTTGGCCGGACAGGGGGTCGGCTCCTACGAGCAGTACTTC. This sequence encodes CASSLAGQGVGSYEQYF.

V is TRBV10-2 and J is TRBJ1-1, with 10 positions matching TRBD1. The germline V gene encodes CDR1 WSHSY and CDR2 SAAADI. There are 13 residues in the CDR3. Trimming removed 10 bases from V and 2 bases from J; junction bases left unmatched: 4. This CDR3 is CATQTGGNTEAFF. For the CDR3, the DNA is TGCGCCACACAGACAGGGGGCAACACTGAAGCTTTCTTT.

This clone was seen only a few times. This chain joins TRBV6-4 and TRBJ1-5, with D hard to call. Trimming removed 8 bases at V and 2 bases at J, with 10 bases between. The CDR3 extends over 13 amino acids. The V gene's germline CDR1 is MRHNA and CDR2 SNTAGT. The CDR3 is CASPDFGNQPQHF. The CDR3 DNA follows: TGTGCCAGCCCTGATTTTGGCAATCAGCCCCAGCATTTT.

The chain couples TRBV6-6 to TRBJ1-3; 7 positions agree with TRBD1. The V and J ends lost 6 bases and 4 bases, in that order; junction bases with no gene match: 9. Germline V gene lookup returns CDR1 MNHNY and CDR2 SVGAGI (reference sequence). The CDR3 loop spans 15 amino acids. The chain's CDR3 is CASRATGLMGNTIYF. For the CDR3, the DNA is TGTGCCAGCAGGGCGACAGGGTTAATGGGAAACACCATATATTTT.

The rearrangement joins TRBV25-1 to TRBJ2-3; no reliable D call. From germline, CDR1 is MGHDK and CDR2 SYGVNS. CDR3 length equals 15 residues. Trimming shortened V by 4 bases and J by 1 base, and 12 bases separated the two germline ends. The CDR3 bases are TGTGCCAGCAGTGGGCCCGAGTCTCGCACAGATACGCAGTATTTT. It is translated as CASSGPESRTDTQYF.

The rearrangement links TRBV5-4 to TRBJ2-1; 12 bases align to TRBD2. The germline V gene has CDR1 SGHNT and CDR2 YYREEE (reference sequence). This CDR3 is built from 18 residues. The junction had 10 bases not matched to a gene; V was cut back by 6 bases and J by 0 bases. Here the CDR3 reads CASKPGTSGSSSYNEQFF. CDR3 in DNA: TGTGCCAGCAAACCCGGGACTAGCGGGTCAAGCTCCTACAATGAGCAGTTCTTC.

V gene TRBV2 combines with J gene TRBJ2-2, with TRBD2 matching over 15 bases. CDR3 length: 19 residues. V dropped 6 bases and J dropped 2; count of bases not matched to a gene: 10. Germline CDR1 reads SNHLY; CDR2 reads FYNNEI. For the CDR3, the DNA is TGTGCCAGCAGCGGGGGACTAGCGGGAGGAACGATAAACACCGGGGAGCTGTTTTTT. This sequence encodes CASSGGLAGGTINTGELFF.

This chain uses TRBV5-1 with TRBJ1-2; D is possibly TRBD1 (6 bases). Trimming shortened V by 0 bases and J by 2 bases, and 8 bases separated the two germline ends. CDR1 and CDR2 from the germline V gene are SGHRS and YFSETQ. The CDR3 consists of 14 residues. The CDR3 loop reads CASSLGDRNYGYTF. The DNA of the CDR3 is TGCGCCAGCAGCTTGGGTGACAGGAACTATGGCTACACCTTC.

For this clone: The conserved closing phenylalanine or tryptophan is absent in this CDR3, likely reflecting a read error. The limits of the CDR3 on the DNA are not certain, so only TCRdb's listed CDR3 is given. The chain uses TRBV6-1 and TRBJ2-7. The germline V gene encodes CDR1 MNHNS and CDR2 SASEGT. The length of the CDR3 is 13 amino acids, counting both ends. CDR3 amino acids: CASSEAIGRPWWS.

This clone was found a few times. The CDR3 DNA sequence: TGTGCCAGCAGTTACTCGCCGAGGGATCCAGCTTTCTTT. Translating gives CASSYSPRDPAFF. The J gene is TRBJ1-1, the V gene TRBV6-5; D unclear. V lost 0 bases and J lost 10, with 12 bases in between. Germline V gene data show CDR1 as MNHEY and CDR2 as SVGAGI. The CDR3 has 13 amino acids.

This chain uses TRBV7-3 with TRBJ2-3; possible D gene TRBD2, 5 bases. CDR1 and CDR2 (germline): SGHTA, FQGTGA. This CDR3 contains 16 residues. V lost 5 bases and J 0 bases, leaving 15 bases between the germline ends. CDR3 nucleotides: TGTGCCAGCAGCGCCCAAAGCGGACTTAGCACAGATACGCAGTATTTT. This translates into CASSAQSGLSTDTQYF.

This sequence joins TRBV28 and TRBJ1-2; TRBD1 agrees at 9 bases. Looked up from germline, CDR1 is MDHEN and CDR2 is SYDVKM. This CDR3 region has 13 residues. V shed 6 bases and J 8 bases; nucleotides not matched to a gene: 7. CDR3 residues: CASSRTGGGGYTF. The CDR3 nucleotides read TGTGCCAGCAGCCGAACAGGGGGCGGGGGCTACACCTTC.

The J gene is TRBJ1-4, the V gene TRBV28, with 7 bases that match TRBD1. The J segment lost 8 bases and the V segment lost 6 bases, leaving 12 bases of the junction unmatched. Germline V gene data show CDR1 as MDHEN and CDR2 as SYDVKM. This CDR3 has 15 residues. The CDR3: CASSRPDRAEEKLFF. Written as DNA, the CDR3 is TGTGCCAGCAGCCGCCCAGACAGGGCTGAGGAAAAACTGTTTTTT.

This chain joins TRBV27 and TRBJ2-1; 7 bases agree with TRBD2. CDR1 is MNHEY, CDR2 SMNVEV, per germline (reference sequence). CDR3 length equals 15 residues. V shed 7 bases, J shed 0 bases, and the junction held 6 bases outside the gene matches. This CDR3 reads CASNPAGLSYNEQFF. CDR3 sequence (DNA): TGTGCCAGCAACCCAGCGGGACTCTCCTACAATGAGCAGTTCTTC.

The CDR3, as DNA: TGCGCCAGCAGCTTGGACGGCAGACCGACTAGCGGCACAGATACGCAGTATTTT. This gives the protein CASSLDGRPTSGTDTQYF. The chain employs TRBV5-1 and TRBJ2-3; 8 nucleotides agree with TRBD2. This CDR3 comprises 18 residues. The junction had 10 bases not matched to a gene; V was cut back by 0 bases and J by 1 base. Germline-derived CDR1 and CDR2 are SGHRS and YFSETQ.

This clone has a handful of counts. The CDR3 bases are TGTGCCAGCTCACTTTCGACAGGGTCCTACAATGAGCAGTTCTTC. Translation: CASSLSTGSYNEQFF. The rearrangement links TRBV18 to TRBJ2-1, with TRBD1 matching 7 bases. The CDR3 length is 15 residues. V shed 4 bases, J shed 1 base, and the junction held 4 bases outside the gene matches. Germline assignment: CDR1 KGHSH and CDR2 LQKENI. Complete variable domain (other parts from reference TRBV18 and TRBJ2-1): NAGVMQNPRHLVRRRGQEARLRCSPMKGHSHVYWYRQLPEEGLKFMVYLQKENIIDESGMPKERFSAEFPKEGPSILRIQQVVRGDSAAYFCASSLSTGSYNEQFFGPGTRLTVL.

In its sample, this clone was seen a few times. The J gene is TRBJ2-3, the V gene TRBV4-1, with 7 bases fitting TRBD2. The V segment lost 0 bases and the J segment 2 bases; nucleotides outside the gene matches: 14. Germline CDR1 reads MGHRA; CDR2 reads YSYEKL. This CDR3 is built from 19 residues. CDR3 region: CASSQDSGFGGDSTDTQYF. Written as DNA, the CDR3 is TGCGCCAGCAGCCAAGATTCGGGCTTTGGGGGGGACTCCACAGATACGCAGTATTTT.

This clone was counted a few times. The chain combines TRBV28 with TRBJ2-1; perhaps TRBD1 as D (6 bases). Germline CDR1 and CDR2: MDHEN and SYDVKM. Between the trimmed V and J ends, which lost 6 bases and 4 bases, there was a span of 16 bases. The CDR3 has 15 residues. The CDR3 loop is CASRSGVLSYNEQFF. The CDR3 bases are TGTGCCAGCAGGTCAGGGGTTTTGAGTTACAATGAGCAGTTCTTC.

V usage is TRBV11-1 and J usage is TRBJ2-1; D may be TRBD2 (6 bases). This CDR3 region has 15 residues. Germline CDR1 is SGHAT and CDR2 is FQDESV (reference sequence). V lost 3 bases to trimming and J lost 5 bases, with 14 bases between them. CDR3 nucleotides: TGTGCCAGCAGCTTCGTTGGAGGGGCAAACAATGAGCAGTTCTTC. As protein: CASSFVGGANNEQFF.

The J gene is TRBJ2-1, the V gene TRBV5-4; possible D gene TRBD2, 6 bases. The germline V gene encodes CDR1 SGHNT and CDR2 YYREEE (reference sequence). There are 13 residues in the CDR3. Trimming removed 7 bases from V and 6 bases from J, with 14 bases in between. The CDR3 spells CASGAGSFNEQFF. CDR3 nucleotides: TGTGCCAGCGGGGCGGGGAGTTTCAATGAGCAGTTCTTC.

The chain employs TRBV5-1 and TRBJ2-2, with D possibly being TRBD1 (6 bases). V was pared by 2 bases and J by 6 bases, with 11 bases between. CDR1 and CDR2 from the germline V gene are SGHRS and YFSETQ. The CDR3 has 14 residues. The CDR3 spells CASSFQGLAGELFF. The CDR3 DNA reads TGCGCCAGCAGCTTTCAGGGGTTGGCCGGGGAGCTGTTTTTT.

The chain joins TRBV11-1 to TRBJ2-3; 10 bases align to TRBD2. The CDR3 is 15 amino acids. V was clipped by 5 bases and J by 4 bases; unmatched bases: 6. CDR1 is SGHAT, CDR2 FQDESV, per germline (reference sequence). The CDR3 spells CASSLLAGGADTQYF. DNA of the CDR3: TGTGCCAGCAGCCTCTTAGCGGGAGGAGCAGATACGCAGTATTTT.

The gene calls are TRBV19 and TRBJ2-1, with D perhaps assigned TRBD1 or TRBD2 (5 bases each). Germline V gene lookup returns CDR1 LNHDA and CDR2 SQIVND (reference sequence). This CDR3 is built from 16 residues. V gave up 5 bases and J gave up 0 bases, with 14 bases separating them. CDR3 residues: CASSERDGSSYNEQFF. As DNA, the CDR3 is TGTGCCAGTAGTGAAAGGGACGGAAGCTCCTACAATGAGCAGTTCTTC.